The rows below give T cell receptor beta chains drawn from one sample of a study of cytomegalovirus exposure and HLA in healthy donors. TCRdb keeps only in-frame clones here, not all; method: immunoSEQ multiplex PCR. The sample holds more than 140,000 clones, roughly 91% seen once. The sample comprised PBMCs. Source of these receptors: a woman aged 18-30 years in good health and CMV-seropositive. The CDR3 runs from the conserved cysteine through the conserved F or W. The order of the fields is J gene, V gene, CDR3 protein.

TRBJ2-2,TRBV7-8,CASSLGLGQFTGELFF
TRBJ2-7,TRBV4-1,CASSQPTSGRFYEQYF
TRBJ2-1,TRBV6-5,CATQAAGDNEQFF
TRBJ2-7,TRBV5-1,CASSPSLTANLYEQYF
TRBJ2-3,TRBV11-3,CASSLEGQGSDTQYF
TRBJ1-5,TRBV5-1,CASSPGQGNQPQHF
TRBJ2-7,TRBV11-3,CASSLEAASYEQYF
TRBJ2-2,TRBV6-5,CASSYSPSLTGELFF
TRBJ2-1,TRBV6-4,CASRMEGRGEQFF
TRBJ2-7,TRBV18,CASSPGTGGRQYF
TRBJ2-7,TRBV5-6,CASSSGQGAYGEQYF